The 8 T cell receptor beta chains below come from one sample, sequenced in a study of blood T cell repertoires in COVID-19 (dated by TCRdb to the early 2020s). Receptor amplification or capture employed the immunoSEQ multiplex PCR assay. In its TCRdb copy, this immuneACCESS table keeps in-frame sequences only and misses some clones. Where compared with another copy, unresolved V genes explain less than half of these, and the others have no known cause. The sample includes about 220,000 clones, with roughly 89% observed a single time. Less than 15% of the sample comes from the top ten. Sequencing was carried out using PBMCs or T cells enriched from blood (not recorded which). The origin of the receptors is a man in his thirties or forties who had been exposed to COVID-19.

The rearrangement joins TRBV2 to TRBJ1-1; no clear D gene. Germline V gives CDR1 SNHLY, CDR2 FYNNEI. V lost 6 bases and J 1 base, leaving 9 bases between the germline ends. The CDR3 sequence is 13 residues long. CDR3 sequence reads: CASRKEANTEAFF. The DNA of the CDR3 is TGTGCCAGCAGGAAAGAGGCGAACACTGAAGCTTTCTTT.

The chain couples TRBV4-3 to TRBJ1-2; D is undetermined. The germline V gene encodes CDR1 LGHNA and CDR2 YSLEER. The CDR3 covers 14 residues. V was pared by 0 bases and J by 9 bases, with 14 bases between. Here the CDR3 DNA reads TGCGCCAGCAGCCAAGACGGGTTTTCTGCCCGCTACACCTTC. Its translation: CASSQDGFSARYTF.

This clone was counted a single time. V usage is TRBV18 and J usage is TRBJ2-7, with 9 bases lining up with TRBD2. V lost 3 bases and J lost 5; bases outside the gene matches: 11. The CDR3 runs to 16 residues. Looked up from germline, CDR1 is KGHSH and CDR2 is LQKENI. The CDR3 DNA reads TGTGCCAGCTCACCTTCGGGGCTAGCGGGGTATCACGAGCAGTACTTC. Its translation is CASSPSGLAGYHEQYF. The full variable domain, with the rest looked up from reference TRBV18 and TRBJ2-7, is NAGVMQNPRHLVRRRGQEARLRCSPMKGHSHVYWYRQLPEEGLKFMVYLQKENIIDESGMPKERFSAEFPKEGPSILRIQQVVRGDSAAYFCASSPSGLAGYHEQYFGPGTRLTVT.

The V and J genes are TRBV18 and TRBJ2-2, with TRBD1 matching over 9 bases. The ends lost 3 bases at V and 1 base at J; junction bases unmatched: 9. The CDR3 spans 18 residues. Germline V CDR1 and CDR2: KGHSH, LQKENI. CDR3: CASSPMAPGQGNTGELFF. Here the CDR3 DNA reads TGTGCCAGCTCACCTATGGCCCCGGGACAGGGGAACACCGGGGAGCTGTTTTTT.

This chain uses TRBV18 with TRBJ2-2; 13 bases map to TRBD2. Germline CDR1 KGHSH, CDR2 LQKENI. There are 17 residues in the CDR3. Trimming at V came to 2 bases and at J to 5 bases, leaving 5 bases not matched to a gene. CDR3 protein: CASSPGLAGARTGELFF. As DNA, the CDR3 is TGTGCCAGCTCACCAGGACTAGCGGGGGCGAGGACCGGGGAGCTGTTTTTT.

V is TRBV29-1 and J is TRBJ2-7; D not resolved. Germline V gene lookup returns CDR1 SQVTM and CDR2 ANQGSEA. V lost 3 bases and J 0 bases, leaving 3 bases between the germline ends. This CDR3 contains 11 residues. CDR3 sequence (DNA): TGCAGCGTTGACATCTCCTACGAGCAGTACTTC. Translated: CSVDISYEQYF.

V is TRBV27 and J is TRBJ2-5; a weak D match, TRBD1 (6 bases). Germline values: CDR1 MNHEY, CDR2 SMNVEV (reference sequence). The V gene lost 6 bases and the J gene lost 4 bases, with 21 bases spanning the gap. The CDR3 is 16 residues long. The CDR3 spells CASSPIPGHDSETQYF. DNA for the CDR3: TGTGCCAGCAGCCCAATCCCGGGACACGATTCAGAGACCCAGTACTTC.

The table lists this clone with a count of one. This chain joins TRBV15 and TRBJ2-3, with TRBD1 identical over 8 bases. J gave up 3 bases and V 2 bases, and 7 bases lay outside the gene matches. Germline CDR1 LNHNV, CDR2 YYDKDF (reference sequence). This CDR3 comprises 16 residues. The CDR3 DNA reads TGTGCCACCAGCAGACACGGACAGGGCCTAACAGATACGCAGTATTTT. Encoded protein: CATSRHGQGLTDTQYF.